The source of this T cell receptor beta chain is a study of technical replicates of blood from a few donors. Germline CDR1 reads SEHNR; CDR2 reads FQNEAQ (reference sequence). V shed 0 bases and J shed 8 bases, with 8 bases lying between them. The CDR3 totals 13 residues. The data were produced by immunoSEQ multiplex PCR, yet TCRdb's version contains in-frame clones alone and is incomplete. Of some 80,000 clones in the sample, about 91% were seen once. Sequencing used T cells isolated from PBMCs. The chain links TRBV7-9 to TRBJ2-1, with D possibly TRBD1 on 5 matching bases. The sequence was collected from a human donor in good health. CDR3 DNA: TGTGCCAGCAGCTTAGCCTGGGGCTATGAGCAGTTCTTC. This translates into CASSLAWGYEQFF.